Listed here are 3 T cell receptor beta chains from one sample, sequenced in a study of CD8 T cells in Susac syndrome. RNA, at roughly 0.45 to 1 ug, was reverse transcribed with random hexamers. Each CDR3 protein is one row after TCRdb ran MiXCR on the immunoSEQ multiplex PCR reads. The sample holds 400,000 or so distinct CDR3 sequences, around 85% seen once. The source material was CD8+ T cells from PBMCs. These receptors were collected from a human donor with multiple sclerosis.

This clonotype was recorded a few times. V and J are TRBV20-1 and TRBJ2-7; D possibly uses TRBD1 or TRBD2 (5 bases each). Germline loops: CDR1 DFQATT, CDR2 SNEGSKA (reference sequence). This CDR3 comprises 15 residues. With 0 bases removed from V and 1 base from J, the gap between germline ends came to 13 bases. CDR3: CSARDFSDSSYEQYF. The CDR3 DNA sequence: TGCAGTGCTAGAGATTTTAGCGACAGTTCCTACGAGCAGTACTTC.

The CDR3 here is CATSDSPGLAGEIYNEQFF. The CDR3 DNA reads as TGTGCCACCAGTGATTCGCCGGGACTAGCGGGGGAGATATACAATGAGCAGTTCTTC. This rearrangement joins TRBV24-1 to TRBJ2-1; the match to TRBD2 covers 14 bases. Germline V gene sequence: CDR1 KGHDR, CDR2 SFDVKD. CDR3 size: 19 residues. After removal of 2 bases from V and 4 bases from J, the junction contained 9 bases not matched to a gene.

The CDR3 DNA reads TGTGCCAGCAGCTTAAATCCCGAGCACTACGAGCAGTACTTC. Protein product: CASSLNPEHYEQYF. V usage is TRBV7-6 and J usage is TRBJ2-7; D not certain. Trimming pared 2 bases from V and 3 bases from J, leaving 11 bases between. Germline V lookup: CDR1 SGHVS, CDR2 FNYEAQ. There are 14 residues in the CDR3.